This T cell receptor (beta chain) was recorded in a study of cytomegalovirus exposure and HLA in healthy donors. Study-level findings and limits: Based on reports, TCR beta sequences accurately predicted HLA-A and HLA-B alleles for most subjects. CMV serostatus was the sole immune exposure data available.

The study ran its PCR with 60 Vbeta and 13 Jbeta primers. The table came from immunoSEQ multiplex PCR; TCRdb's copy has only in-frame clones and leaves some out. Of around 99,000 clones listed, more than 60% are singletons. A remark on this clone: Antigen unknown. Other nucleotide sequences in the sample specify the same CDR3.

The ends were cut back, 0 bases at V and 4 bases at J, with 11 bases in the middle. Per germline, CDR1 SGDLS and CDR2 YYNGEE. This CDR3 region has 14 residues. This receptor was obtained from a man aged 50-60 years in good health and CMV-seropositive. Sequenced sample: PBMCs. This chain joins TRBV9 and TRBJ2-7; tentative D call: TRBD1 (7 bases). CDR3 loop: CASSVGSGGYEQYF. CDR3 coding DNA: TGTGCCAGCAGCGTAGGATCAGGGGGGTACGAGCAGTACTTC.